This section outlines one T cell receptor (beta chain) sequence together with its context. The sample is drawn from a study of shared clonotypes between healthy human individuals. The table came from immunoSEQ multiplex PCR; TCRdb's copy has only in-frame clones and leaves some out. Of a few million clones in the sample, around 95% were seen once. The V segment lost 6 bases and the J segment 4 bases; nucleotides outside the gene matches: 9. CDR1 and CDR2 (germline): MDHEN, SYDVKM. CDR3 length: 15 residues. Specimen: naive CD4+ T cells sorted from blood. Subset noted: CD45RA+ positively selected. V is TRBV28 and J is TRBJ1-2; 9 bases align to TRBD1. The sequence came from a man aged 18 to 29 in good health. CDR3: CASSMIPGQGYGYTF. The CDR3 coding sequence is TGTGCCAGCAGCATGATTCCGGGACAGGGCTATGGCTACACCTTC.